The 7 T cell receptor beta chains given below trace back to one sample, sequenced in a study of T cells in Graves' hyperthyroidism and ophthalmopathy. Amplified regions were TCR beta CDR3 sequences from RNA transcripts. With the HTBI primer set, the TCR CDR3 went through a first round of RT-PCR. TCRdb reanalysed the multiplex PCR reads using MiXCR and keeps one entry per CDR3 protein. The sample has more than 500,000 distinct CDR3 sequences; over 12% are singletons. Sequenced input: blood. The receptors stem from a woman between 35 and 50 years old with Graves' ophthalmopathy.

This clonotype has at least ten counts. The rearrangement uses TRBV12-3 or TRBV12-4 and TRBJ2-5; the match to TRBD2 covers 7 bases. Unmatched junction bases numbered 14, after V lost 6 bases and J lost 7 bases. The length of the CDR3 is 15 residues. The CDR3, as DNA: TGTGCCAGCAGCACCCGGGCTAGCGGTGTTCTGACCCAGTACTTC. It specifies CASSTRASGVLTQYF.

The chain is built from TRBV20-1 and TRBJ2-5; the match to TRBD1 covers 9 bases. Germline values: CDR1 DFQATT, CDR2 SNEGSKA (reference sequence). V lost 2 bases, J lost 4 bases, and 8 bases stayed unmatched. The CDR3 is 15 amino acids. This CDR3 is CSARSGTGIGETQYF. The CDR3, as DNA: TGCAGTGCTAGATCTGGGACAGGGATCGGAGAGACCCAGTACTTC.

This clonotype was detected ten times or more. The V and J genes are TRBV5-1 and TRBJ2-2; no clear D. The CDR3 loop spans 12 amino acids. V gave up 2 bases and J gave up 6 bases, with 5 bases separating them. Germline loops: CDR1 SGHRS, CDR2 YFSETQ. The CDR3 bases are TGCGCCAGCAGCTTCAATTCCGGGGAGCTGTTTTTT. Its translation: CASSFNSGELFF.

The table lists this clonotype with many counts. This sequence joins TRBV6-2 or TRBV6-3 and TRBJ2-7; 9 nucleotides line up with TRBD2. The CDR3 spans 15 residues. The germline V gene encodes CDR1 MNHEY and CDR2 SVGEGT. With V trimmed by 2 bases and J by 0 bases, 2 bases remained unmatched. This CDR3 is CASSYPSGNSYEQYF. CDR3 sequence (DNA): TGTGCCAGCAGTTACCCTAGCGGGAACTCCTACGAGCAGTACTTC.

This clonotype was seen many times. CDR3 DNA sequence: TGTGCCAGCAGTTCAACGGGACACTCCTACGAGCAGTACTTC. Encoded protein: CASSSTGHSYEQYF. The V and J genes are TRBV12-3 or TRBV12-4 and TRBJ2-7, with a possible D match to TRBD1 (6 bases). This CDR3 is 14 amino acids long. V gave up 4 bases and J gave up 0 bases, with 10 bases separating them.

This clonotype was seen at least ten times. This chain connects TRBV28 to TRBJ2-2; 13 positions match TRBD2. Unmatched junction bases numbered 5, after V lost 4 bases and J lost 3 bases. The CDR3 is 17 amino acids. Per the germline V gene, CDR1 is MDHEN and CDR2 is SYDVKM. CDR3 in DNA: TGTGCCAGCAGTTGGACTAGCGGGAGTAGGGACACCGGGGAGCTGTTTTTT. Its protein is CASSWTSGSRDTGELFF.

This clonotype was counted at least ten times. This rearrangement joins TRBV27 to TRBJ1-1; 8 bases agree with TRBD1. The J segment lost 3 bases and the V segment lost 5 bases, leaving 8 bases of the junction unmatched. The CDR3 contains 15 residues. Germline-derived CDR1 and CDR2 are MNHEY and SMNVEV (reference sequence). CDR3 region: CASSPWTGSYTEAFF. CDR3 DNA sequence: TGTGCCAGCAGTCCCTGGACAGGGTCGTACACTGAAGCTTTCTTT.